The 25 T cell receptor beta chains presented below share a single source sample, sequenced in a study of T cells after yellow fever vaccination. A single record per CDR3 protein comes from TCRdb applying MiXCR to the 5' RACE reads. The sample carries under 300,000 distinct CDR3 sequences, less than 9% recorded once. The sample here was CD4+ T cells sorted from PBMCs, taken 15 days after the yellow fever booster vaccination. Receptor source: a man aged 25-45 years who received the YFV17D yellow fever vaccine.

As regards this clonotype: A read error may explain this, as a much larger clone is one base away. V gene TRBV4-3 combines with J gene TRBJ2-5; 7 bases line up with TRBD2. The CDR3 sequence is 16 residues long. Germline CDR1 reads LGHNA; CDR2 reads YSLEER. The CDR3 DNA sequence: TGCGTCAGCAGCCAAGGGCTTACGGGAGGTGGAGAGACCCAGTACTTC. It encodes CVSSQGLTGGGETQYF.

This clonotype was observed a handful of times. The chain recombines TRBV7-9 with TRBJ2-2, with 8 bases that match TRBD1. The V and J ends lost 2 bases and 6 bases, in that order; junction bases with no gene match: 5. Germline V lookup: CDR1 SEHNR, CDR2 FQNEAQ (reference sequence). This CDR3 comprises 15 residues. DNA of the CDR3: TGTGCCAGCAGCTTATCCTCGACAGGGGCCGGGGAGCTGTTTTTT. Translation gives CASSLSSTGAGELFF.

This clonotype was counted many times. J is TRBJ1-2 and V is TRBV12-3 or TRBV12-4; D gene ambiguous. The CDR3 has 14 amino acids. Deletions cut 7 bases from V and 4 bases from J, with 16 bases between. CDR3 in DNA: TGTGCCAGCAACCCAACCGGGAGGGCCTATGGCTACACCTTC. Translating gives CASNPTGRAYGYTF.

This clonotype was picked up a small number of times. The CDR3 DNA is TGTGCCAGCAGCTTAAGTGCTAGGGGGGGAAATGAAGCTTTCTTT. Residues: CASSLSARGGNEAFF. V and J are TRBV7-8 and TRBJ1-1; TRBD1 is a possible D gene (6 bases). Deletions cut 2 bases from V and 7 bases from J, with 17 bases between. The CDR3 contains 15 residues. Germline CDR1 and CDR2: SGHVS and FQNEAQ.

This clonotype appeared many times. The chain is built from TRBV4-3 and TRBJ2-1, with 7 bases identical to TRBD2. The CDR3 covers 15 residues. Per the germline V gene, CDR1 is LGHNA and CDR2 is YSLEER. V gave up 1 base and J gave up 4 bases; unmatched junction bases: 4. CDR3 loop: CASSQALAEYNEQFF. For the CDR3, the DNA is TGCGCCAGCAGCCAAGCGCTAGCGGAGTACAATGAGCAGTTCTTC.

With respect to this clonotype: Relative to the germline gene, one junction end is altered; a read error may explain this. V gene TRBV5-1 combines with J gene TRBJ2-3, with 8 positions matching TRBD2. CDR1 is SGHRS, CDR2 YFSETQ, per germline. The CDR3 is 14 amino acids. The CDR3 DNA is TGCACCAGCAGCGGGGGACTCCACGGAGATACGCAGTATTTT. Translated, it gives CTSSGGLHGDTQYF.

This clonotype was found many times. The genes are TRBV20-1 and TRBJ2-1, with 10 bases identical to TRBD2. V was pared by 1 base and J by 4 bases, with 1 base of the junction left unmatched. This CDR3 has 14 residues. The V gene's germline CDR1 is DFQATT and CDR2 SNEGSKA (reference sequence). CDR3 in DNA: TGCAGTGCTAGAGTGACTAGCGGGTACAATGAGCAGTTCTTC. As protein: CSARVTSGYNEQFF.

The V and J genes are TRBV19 and TRBJ2-1, with unresolved D. CDR1 and CDR2 (germline): LNHDA, SQIVND (reference sequence). The V gene lost 5 bases and the J gene lost 9 bases, with 26 bases spanning the gap. The CDR3 has 17 amino acids. CDR3 amino acids: CASSPPTALHSWGEQFF. CDR3 coding DNA: TGTGCCAGTAGTCCACCCACGGCACTCCACTCCTGGGGTGAGCAGTTCTTC. Full variable domain (outside the CDR3, taken from reference TRBV19 and TRBJ2-1): DGGITQSPKYLFRKEGQNVTLSCEQNLNHDAMYWYRQDPGQGLRLIYYSQIVNDFQKGDIAEGYSVSREKKESFPLTVTSAQKNPTAFYLCASSPPTALHSWGEQFFGPGTRLTVL.

This clonotype was counted between two and nine times. This rearrangement joins TRBV12-5 to TRBJ2-7; 7 nucleotides align to TRBD1. The CDR3 has 18 amino acids. The germline gives CDR1 LGHNT, CDR2 FRNRAP. Trimming at V came to 1 base and at J to 3 bases, leaving 15 bases not matched to a gene. CDR3 sequence (DNA): TGTGCTAGTGGTTTGGGGACAAAAACAGGGGTCCAAGACTACGAGCAGTACTTC. Translation: CASGLGTKTGVQDYEQYF.

This clonotype was counted a few times. The V gene is TRBV6-6, the J gene TRBJ1-3; D uncertain. There are 12 residues in the CDR3. V lost 5 bases and J 7 bases, leaving 9 bases between the germline ends. Germline CDR1 is MNHNY and CDR2 is SVGAGI (reference sequence). The CDR3 DNA is TGTGCCAGCAGTCCAGTTGGGAACACCATATATTTT. This codes for CASSPVGNTIYF.

CDR3 protein: CASSQGGGHTQYF. In nucleotides, the CDR3 is TGTGCCAGCAGCCAAGGGGGCGGGCATACGCAGTATTTT. The chain is built from TRBV3-1 and TRBJ2-3; D is tentatively TRBD1 or TRBD2 (5 bases each). Germline V CDR1 and CDR2: LGHDT, YNNKEL (reference sequence). V lost 1 base and J 7 bases, leaving 9 bases between the germline ends. This CDR3 spans 13 amino acids.

This clonotype was found many times. This sequence joins TRBV7-9 and TRBJ1-6; TRBD1 is a possible D gene (5 bases). V lost 4 bases and J lost 10, with 11 bases in between. The CDR3 is 13 residues long. Germline V gene lookup returns CDR1 SEHNR and CDR2 FQNEAQ (reference sequence). The CDR3 DNA reads TGTGCCAGCAGCTGGGGGGTGGAGTCACCCCTCCACTTT. It specifies CASSWGVESPLHF.

This clonotype was seen only a few times. The chain links TRBV29-1 to TRBJ2-5, with 9 bases that match TRBD2. The CDR3 consists of 15 residues. V was pared by 6 bases and J by 1 base, with 9 bases of the junction left unmatched. Germline-derived CDR1 and CDR2 are SQVTM and ANQGSEA. The CDR3 reads CSVSGLAGPQETQYF. CDR3 nucleotide sequence: TGCAGCGTGTCCGGGCTAGCGGGGCCCCAAGAGACCCAGTACTTC.

This clonotype was seen more than once but under ten times. The rearrangement uses TRBV20-1 and TRBJ2-6; D ambiguous. The V end lost 6 bases, the J end lost 0 bases, and 9 bases lay between the germline ends. The CDR3 loop spans 14 amino acids. Germline V lookup: CDR1 DFQATT, CDR2 SNEGSKA (reference sequence). The CDR3 spells CSASSASGANVLTF. For the CDR3, the DNA is TGCAGTGCATCATCGGCCTCTGGGGCCAACGTCCTGACTTTC.

In this sample, this clonotype turned up many times. The chain couples TRBV4-3 to TRBJ1-1; 8 positions agree with TRBD1. The J segment lost 6 bases and the V segment lost 3 bases, leaving 12 bases of the junction unmatched. This CDR3 spans 16 amino acids. CDR1 is LGHNA and CDR2 is YSLEER in the germline V gene. The CDR3 sequence is CASSHLRPLQGAEAFF. CDR3 DNA sequence: TGCGCCAGCAGCCATTTACGTCCCTTACAGGGGGCTGAAGCTTTCTTT.

The chain has TRBV7-2 and TRBJ2-3, with 8 bases aligning to TRBD2. CDR3 size: 14 residues. Germline values: CDR1 SGHTA, CDR2 FQGNSA. V gave up 5 bases and J gave up 4 bases; unmatched junction bases: 5. CDR3 protein: CASSRGGSSDTQYF. In nucleotides, the CDR3 is TGTGCCAGCAGCCGCGGGGGGAGTTCAGATACGCAGTATTTT.

This clonotype has just a few counts. This chain uses TRBV12-3 or TRBV12-4 with TRBJ1-6, with D possibly being TRBD1 (5 bases). V was trimmed by 4 bases and J by 6 bases, leaving 13 bases between them. The CDR3 extends over 15 amino acids. The CDR3 nucleotides are TGTGCCAGCAGTTATGACTCGGGGGTTAATTCACCCCTCCACTTT. This gives the protein CASSYDSGVNSPLHF.

This rearrangement joins TRBV5-5 to TRBJ2-6; 9 bases are shared with TRBD1. Germline CDR1 is SGHKS and CDR2 is YYEKEE (reference sequence). The CDR3 totals 17 residues. Unmatched junction bases numbered 4, after V lost 2 bases and J lost 1 base. CDR3 sequence (DNA): TGTGCCAGCAGCTTTCTACAGGGGGCTTCTGGGGCCAACGTCCTGACTTTC. This encodes CASSFLQGASGANVLTF.

This clonotype has ten or more counts. This chain uses TRBV28 with TRBJ1-1, with 10 positions matching TRBD1. The CDR3 totals 17 residues. Germline assignment: CDR1 MDHEN and CDR2 SYDVKM. After removal of 4 bases from V and 3 bases from J, the junction contained 11 bases not matched to a gene. The DNA of the CDR3 is TGTGCCAGCAGTTCGGGACAGGGGTATAGGGCGGACACTGAAGCTTTCTTT. Translating it yields CASSSGQGYRADTEAFF.

This clonotype showed up just a few times. This chain joins TRBV6-5 and TRBJ2-4; no reliable D call. This CDR3 comprises 15 residues. With 0 bases removed from V and 9 bases from J, the gap between germline ends came to 15 bases. Germline-derived CDR1 and CDR2 are MNHEY and SVGAGI. The CDR3 bases are TGTGCCAGCAGTTACTCGTTCCGCGAGCCGGGCATTCAGTACTTC. It specifies CASSYSFREPGIQYF.

The rearrangement uses TRBV20-1 and TRBJ2-7, with a tentative D call TRBD1 (6 bases). The V end was cut by 5 bases, the J end by 7 bases, with 18 bases between. Germline CDR1 reads DFQATT; CDR2 reads SNEGSKA (reference sequence). CDR3 length equals 13 residues. CDR3 loop: CSAGPRGPREQYF. The CDR3, as DNA: TGCAGTGCTGGCCCCAGGGGCCCTAGGGAGCAGTACTTC.

The DNA of the CDR3 is TGTGCCAGCAGTACCGGGACAGGGAATTCACCCCTCCACTTT. It encodes CASSTGTGNSPLHF. The chain recombines TRBV12-3 or TRBV12-4 with TRBJ1-6, with 9 bases lining up with TRBD1. With V trimmed by 5 bases and J by 7 bases, 3 bases remained unmatched. The CDR3 has 14 amino acids.

This clonotype turned up a few times. This rearrangement joins TRBV5-1 to TRBJ1-6; D unresolved. CDR1 SGHRS and CDR2 YFSETQ come from the germline V gene. The length of the CDR3 is 15 residues. Trimming took off 7 bases at V and 7 bases at J, with 18 bases between the two ends. This CDR3 reads CASGLGRLKNSPLHF. As DNA, the CDR3 is TGCGCCAGCGGACTAGGGAGGCTAAAGAATTCACCCCTCCACTTT.

This chain joins TRBV29-1 and TRBJ2-6; TRBD1 or TRBD2 may be the D gene (5 bases each). From germline, CDR1 is SQVTM and CDR2 ANQGSEA. This CDR3 is 17 amino acids long. Trimming removed 7 bases from V and 0 bases from J, with 19 bases in between. CDR3 amino acids: CSAVFGTGYSGANVLTF. The CDR3 DNA is TGCAGCGCTGTGTTCGGGACGGGGTACTCTGGGGCCAACGTCCTGACTTTC. Full variable domain (missing parts from reference TRBV29-1 and TRBJ2-6): SAVISQKPSRDICQRGTSLTIQCQVDSQVTMMFWYRQQPGQSLTLIATANQGSEATYESGFVIDKFPISRPNLTFSTLTVSNMSPEDSSIYLCSAVFGTGYSGANVLTFGAGSRLTVL.

This clonotype was counted many times. The chain couples TRBV7-2 to TRBJ2-1; TRBD2 aligns across 7 bases. Germline loops: CDR1 SGHTA, CDR2 FQGNSA. The CDR3 has 16 amino acids. V gave up 2 bases and J gave up 4 bases; unmatched junction bases: 8. CDR3 sequence (DNA): TGTGCCAGCAGCTTAATGGCGGGAGTCGGGTACAATGAGCAGTTCTTC. It specifies CASSLMAGVGYNEQFF.